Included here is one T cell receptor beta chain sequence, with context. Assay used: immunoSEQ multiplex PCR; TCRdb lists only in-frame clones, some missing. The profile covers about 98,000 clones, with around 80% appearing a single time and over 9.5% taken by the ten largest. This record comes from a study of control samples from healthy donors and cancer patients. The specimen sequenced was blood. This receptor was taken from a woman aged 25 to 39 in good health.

CDR3 DNA: TGTGCCAGCAGCCTGAGGGGTGTAGCGGGGGCGACTTACAATGAGCAGTTCTTC. It is translated as CASSLRGVAGATYNEQFF. J is TRBJ2-1 and V is TRBV9; TRBD2 aligns across 9 bases. Germline CDR1 and CDR2: SGDLS and YYNGEE. This CDR3 has 18 amino acids. With 4 bases clipped from V and 4 bases from J, the junction kept 15 bases outside the gene matches.